This T cell receptor (beta chain) was captured by sequencing in a study of blood T cell repertoires in COVID-19 (dated by TCRdb to between 2020 and 2021). With regard to the full study: The collaborator samples originated in the United States, Italy and Spain and spanned the acute and convalescent phases of COVID-19. The material from the prospective study consisted of cDNA or gDNA derived from T cells, B-cell-depleted T cells, or PBMCs. Subjects who had been exposed to COVID-19, were actively infected with it, or had recovered from it provided the deeply sampled blood TCRbeta repertoires that made up the dataset. The repertoires were released in a freely available public database meant as a resource for research on the immune response to SARS-CoV-2. The samples were drawn from the first 160 participants of the ongoing ImmuneRACE study and from 1,200 or so subjects provided by 6 global collaborators. The sample metadata nearly always contained a de-identified subject ID, COVID-19 status, age in years and sex. Where available, HLA class I and class II types were taken from metadata supplied by the sample provider and were not determined by assay-based typing.

What the research found in general, with its limitations: The amount of clinical and demographic metadata varied by source and participant and was provided uncurated.

This clone appeared a single time. Its target antigen remains unknown. Per-base qualities were not stored, and no clone one base away is much larger. Cut back by 4 bases and 12 bases, the V and J ends lie 16 bases apart. The CDR3 measures 13 amino acids from cysteine to phenylalanine. Only the CDR3 DNA is retained, 39 bases long and in frame from the first base. CDR1 and CDR2, looked up from the germline V gene, are SGHAT and FQNNGV. TCRbeta CDR3 regions were amplified from genomic DNA by means of the immunoSEQ Assay, a bias-controlled multiplex PCR. The authors' analysis ran thus. Nucleated cell counts per sample were estimated from amplification of reference gene primers within the assay. Sequence reads were collapsed and filtered to measure the absolute abundance of every unique TCRbeta CDR3 rearrangement. For each sample, productive Simpson clonality was calculated by taking the square root of Simpson's diversity index across productive rearrangements. TCRdb re-hosts the immuneACCESS table, in-frame sequences only. Its copies lack some clones; in the studies checked, an unresolved V gene accounts for under half of them, and the cause for the rest is not known. Clone size and the V and J calls come from that table; the DNA yielded D and trimming. Counted in this sample were 150,000 to 200,000 clones; approximately 82% of them appeared once. Around 15% of the sample rests with the top ten.

Participants in the prospective study were enrolled through a virtual design, were aged about 18 to 100 years, and lived in about two dozen United States geographic areas. In the prospective study, cohorts were assigned on the basis of participant-reported clinical history obtained from a screening survey and a study questionnaire. For ImmuneRACE Cohort 3, a participant was defined as recovered based on two consecutive negative NP/OP PCR tests, clearance by a healthcare professional, or resolution of symptoms. In the prospective study, whole blood, serum and a nasopharyngeal or oropharyngeal swab were collected from each participant by mobile phlebotomists. Over an approximately 2-month period, participants in the prospective study had the option of providing additional blood draws and questionnaires. Before DNA extraction, prospective study blood samples were shipped either frozen or at room temperature.

The origin of this receptor is a woman between 50 and 59 years old who had recovered from COVID-19. The sequencing input was PBMCs or T cells enriched from blood (not recorded which). This chain joins TRBV11-2 to TRBJ2-1; a weak D assignment points to TRBD1 (5 bases agree). The CDR3: CASSSDDSRRQFF. The DNA sequence reads TGTGCCAGCAGCTCAGACGACAGTCGACGGCAGTTCTTC.